Listed below are T cell receptor beta chains from one sample, sequenced in a study of shared clonotypes between healthy human individuals. Sequenced by immunoSEQ multiplex PCR; TCRdb stores in-frame clones only, minus some. The repertoire includes roughly 770,000 clones, just over 95% of them detected once, and 0.2% to 0.25% sits in the top ten. The sequenced sample consisted of naive CD8+ T cells sorted from blood. These receptors all stem from a man aged 30 to 45 in good health. Each CDR3 is given without its conserved first and last residue.

V: TRBV10-1; J: TRBJ2-3; CDR3: ASSDPGHGTDTQY
V: TRBV10-1; J: TRBJ2-3; CDR3: ASSESVPTDTQY
V: TRBV7-9; J: TRBJ2-7; CDR3: ASSQDLESY
V: TRBV29-1; J: TRBJ2-1; CDR3: SVEGTSDDEQF
V: TRBV2; J: TRBJ2-7; CDR3: ASSDRAYEQY
V: TRBV7-2; J: TRBJ1-5; CDR3: ASSLGPRNQPQH
V: TRBV5-1; J: TRBJ2-3; CDR3: AARLAGVSDTQY
V: TRBV10-3; J: TRBJ2-3; CDR3: AISESVEGQRTDTQY
V: TRBV7-9; J: TRBJ2-7; CDR3: ASSLYAGGLSEQY
V: TRBV5-1; J: TRBJ2-3; CDR3: ASSLADLPDTQY
V: TRBV13; J: TRBJ2-3; CDR3: ASSPTRLAGVKTDTQY
V: TRBV13; J: TRBJ2-5; CDR3: ASSLWGTGEETQY
V: TRBV6-5; J: TRBJ2-3; CDR3: ASSLASATDTQY
V: TRBV27; J: TRBJ2-1; CDR3: ASSPYPSGRPDEQF
V: TRBV9; J: TRBJ2-3; CDR3: ASSPGTSEIRDTQY
V: TRBV5-6; J: TRBJ2-7; CDR3: ASSLGTGLAVYEQY
V: TRBV7-9; J: TRBJ1-2; CDR3: ASSVTGGSFNGYT
V: TRBV7-9; J: TRBJ1-3; CDR3: ASSSGQPSSGNTIY
V: TRBV29-1; J: TRBJ2-1; CDR3: SVEGQGAYNEQF
V: TRBV13; J: TRBJ1-4; CDR3: ASSLDRMAEKLF
V: TRBV4-1; J: TRBJ2-2; CDR3: ASSQTTSGRDYTGELF
V: TRBV27; J: TRBJ1-1; CDR3: ASRLYDGGNTEAF
V: TRBV10-3; J: TRBJ2-1; CDR3: AISNIRTGGRDEQF
V: TRBV7-9; J: TRBJ2-7; CDR3: ASSPPLAGGYEQY
V: TRBV7-9; J: TRBJ2-7; CDR3: ASSSSQIAVYEQY
V: TRBV2; J: TRBJ2-7; CDR3: ASRGPEQY
V: TRBV27; J: TRBJ1-1; CDR3: ASRQLGWTEAF
V: TRBV18; J: TRBJ2-7; CDR3: ASSPPGLGNYEQY
V: TRBV15; J: TRBJ1-2; CDR3: ATSPRSLYGYT
V: TRBV11-2; J: TRBJ2-3; CDR3: ASSSADRGDTDTQY
V: TRBV28; J: TRBJ2-3; CDR3: ASSSRERYTQY
V: TRBV5-4; J: TRBJ2-5; CDR3: ASSLDRGARQEIQY
V: TRBV7-9; J: TRBJ2-3; CDR3: ASSSYRGRTDTQY